The 3 T cell receptor beta chains listed next were all sequenced from one sample in a study of cytomegalovirus exposure and HLA in healthy donors. A multiplex PCR was run with 60 Vbeta primers and 13 Jbeta primers. The repertoire was sequenced with immunoSEQ multiplex PCR; TCRdb's copy has only in-frame clones and lacks some. The repertoire holds approximately 90,000 clones, with around 80% as singletons. The sequenced material came from PBMCs. These receptors all come from a man aged 40-49 years in good health and CMV-seronegative.

The J gene is TRBJ2-7, the V gene TRBV15, with 8 nucleotides matching TRBD1. CDR3 length: 15 residues. From germline, CDR1 is LNHNV and CDR2 YYDKDF (reference sequence). J gave up 3 bases and V 4 bases, and 8 bases lay outside the gene matches. The CDR3 loop reads CATSNYGQGRYEQYF. CDR3 nucleotide sequence: TGTGCCACCAGCAACTACGGACAGGGTCGCTACGAGCAGTACTTC.

CDR3 residues: CASSATQGSGQPQHF. The CDR3 DNA is TGTGCCAGCAGCGCAACGCAGGGGTCGGGGCAGCCCCAGCATTTT. The rearrangement uses TRBV9 and TRBJ1-5; TRBD1 might be the D (6 bases). V was shortened by 3 bases and J by 7 bases, with 17 bases between the two germline ends. CDR3 length: 15 residues. CDR1 is SGDLS and CDR2 is YYNGEE in the germline V gene.

V gene TRBV19 combines with J gene TRBJ1-6; possibly TRBD1 for D (5 bases). The CDR3 runs to 19 residues. Germline CDR1 and CDR2: LNHDA and SQIVND (reference sequence). Trimming removed 2 bases from V and 0 bases from J, with 17 bases in between. CDR3 coding DNA: TGTGCCAGTAGTATAAGGAGGGACGACCTTCCCTCCTATAATTCACCCCTCCACTTT. Residues: CASSIRRDDLPSYNSPLHF.